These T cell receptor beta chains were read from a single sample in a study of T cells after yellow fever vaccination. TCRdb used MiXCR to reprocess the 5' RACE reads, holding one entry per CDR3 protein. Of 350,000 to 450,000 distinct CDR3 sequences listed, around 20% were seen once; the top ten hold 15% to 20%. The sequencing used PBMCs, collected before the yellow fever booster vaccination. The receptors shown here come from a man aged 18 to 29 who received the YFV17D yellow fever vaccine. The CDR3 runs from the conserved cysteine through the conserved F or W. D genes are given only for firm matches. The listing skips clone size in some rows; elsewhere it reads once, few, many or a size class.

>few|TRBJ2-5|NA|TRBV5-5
TGTGCCAGCAGTCAACGCAGGGGGAGGGAGACCCAGTACTTC
CASSQRRGRETQYF
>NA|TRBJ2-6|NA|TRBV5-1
TGCGCCAGCAGCTTGGGTACAGGGTCTGGGGCCAACGTCCTGACTTTC
CASSLGTGSGANVLTF
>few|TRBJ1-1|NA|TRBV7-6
TGTGCCAGCAGCTTAATAGGCTCTTTTGAAGCTTTCTTT
CASSLIGSFEAFF
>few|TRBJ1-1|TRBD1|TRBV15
TGTGCCACCAGCAGAGACCCGGGACAGGGAAACACTGAAGCTTTCTTT
CATSRDPGQGNTEAFF
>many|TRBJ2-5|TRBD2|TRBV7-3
TGTGCCAGCAGCCCGGCGGGAAGCGGGGGGCCAGGTCGGGAGACCCAGTACTTC
CASSPAGSGGPGRETQYF
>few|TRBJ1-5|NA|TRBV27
TGTGCCAGCAGCCCCCGCTGGGGCGGGGACGGCAATCAGCCCCAGCATTTT
CASSPRWGGDGNQPQHF
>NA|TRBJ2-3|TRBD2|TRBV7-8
TGTGCCAGTAACCAGCGGGGGGGCCCGACAGATACGCAGTATTTT
CASNQRGGPTDTQYF
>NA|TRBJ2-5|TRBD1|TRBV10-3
TGTGCCATCAGCCCCGGACAGGGTTGGGAGACCCAGTACTTC
CAISPGQGWETQYF
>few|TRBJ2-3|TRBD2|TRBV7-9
TGTGCCAGCACCCTTAGCGGGGGGGCCACAGATACGCAGTATTTT
CASTLSGGATDTQYF
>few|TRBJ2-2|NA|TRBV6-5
TGTGCCAGCAGTTACTCTCGGGTGGCGAACACCGGGGAGCTGTTTTTT
CASSYSRVANTGELFF
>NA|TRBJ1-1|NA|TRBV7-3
TGTGCCAGCAGCTACTGGATGAACACTGAAGCTTTCTTT
CASSYWMNTEAFF
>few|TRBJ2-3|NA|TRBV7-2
TGTGCCAGCAGCTTAGTCTGGGCCAAAAGCACAGATACGCAGTATTTT
CASSLVWAKSTDTQYF
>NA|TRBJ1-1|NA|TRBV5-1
TGCGCCAGCAGCTCAATGAGCCCTAACACTGAAGCTTTCTTT
CASSSMSPNTEAFF
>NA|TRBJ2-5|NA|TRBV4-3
TGCGCCAGCAGCCCCCAGGGGAAGGGGGGGACCCAGTACTTC
CASSPQGKGGTQYF
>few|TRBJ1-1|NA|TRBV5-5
TGTGCCAGCAGCTTTTGGAGGAACACTGAAGCTTTCTTT
CASSFWRNTEAFF
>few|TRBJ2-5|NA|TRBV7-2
TGTGCCAGCAGCTTAGTTGGCGAGCCCCAAGAGACCCAGTACTTC
CASSLVGEPQETQYF
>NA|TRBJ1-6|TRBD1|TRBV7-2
TGTGCCAGCACCCTAGCCCCGGGACAGGGTGCACCCCTCCACTTT
CASTLAPGQGAPLHF
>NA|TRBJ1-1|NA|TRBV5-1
TGCGCCAGCAGCTTGGAGTCCAGGAACACTGAAGCTTTCTTT
CASSLESRNTEAFF
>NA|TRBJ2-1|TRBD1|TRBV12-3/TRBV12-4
TGTGCCAGCAGTATTACAGGGGCGAATGAGCAGTTCTTC
CASSITGANEQFF
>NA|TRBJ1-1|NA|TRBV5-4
TGTGCCAGCAGCCACGGGGGGCGCATGGGGACTGAAGCTTTCTTT
CASSHGGRMGTEAFF
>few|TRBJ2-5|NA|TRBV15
TGTGCCACCAGCAAGGTTGTGAGGGAGACCCAGTACTTC
CATSKVVRETQYF
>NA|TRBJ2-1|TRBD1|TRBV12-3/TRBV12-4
TGTGCCAGCAGCTGGGGACAGGTTAACAATGAGCAGTTCTTC
CASSWGQVNNEQFF
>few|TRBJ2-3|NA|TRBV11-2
TGTGCCAGCAACCCCTTTGGGGCTGATACGCAGTATTTT
CASNPFGADTQYF
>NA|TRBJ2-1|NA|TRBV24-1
TGTGCCACCAGTGACCCCGGGAAGGGTGGAGTCAATGAGCAGTTCTTC
CATSDPGKGGVNEQFF
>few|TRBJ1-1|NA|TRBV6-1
TGTGCCAGCATTAAACCGGGCATGAACACTGAAGCTTTCTTT
CASIKPGMNTEAFF
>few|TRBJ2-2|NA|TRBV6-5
TGTGCCAGCAGTTACGTAGCCACCACCGGGGAGCTGTTTTTT
CASSYVATTGELFF
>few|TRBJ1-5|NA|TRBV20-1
TGCAGTGCTACACTTCCCGGTGATCAGCCCCAGCATTTT
CSATLPGDQPQHF
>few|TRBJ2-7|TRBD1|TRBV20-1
TGCAGTGCCACCGGGACAGGCTACGAGCAGTACTTC
CSATGTGYEQYF
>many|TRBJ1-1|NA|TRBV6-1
TGTGCCAGCAGTCCGTTGGGGGGGCGAGGGAACACTGAAGCTTTCTTT
CASSPLGGRGNTEAFF